The sequence of this T cell receptor (beta chain) was determined in a study of shared clonotypes between healthy human individuals. Findings and caveats of the study: In general, naive subsets displayed greater estimated richness than memory subsets did. Researchers sampled only blood; tissue repertoires likely differ.

Here immunoSEQ multiplex PCR was the method, and the copy in TCRdb shows in-frame clones only, minus some. This table has approximately 2.4 million clones, approximately 94% appearing once. The V gene's germline CDR1 is MNHNY and CDR2 SVGAGI (reference sequence). The CDR3 spans 14 residues. V was trimmed by 10 bases and J by 2 bases, leaving 17 bases between them. About this clone: Antigen unknown.

J is TRBJ2-5 and V is TRBV6-6; D not certain. Sequencing used naive CD4+ T cells sorted from blood. Subset of the sample: CD45RA+ positively selected. This sequence originates from a man between 18 and 35 years old in good health. The CDR3, as DNA: TGTGCCACCGAAGCCGGACGGGTACAAGAGACCCAGTACTTC. Its translation: CATEAGRVQETQYF.